This TCR beta chain was sequenced for a study of T-cell reconstitution after alpha-beta-depleted transplantation in children. The CDR3 has 15 amino acids. V shed 8 bases and J 2 bases; nucleotides not matched to a gene: 4. Unique molecular identifiers were incorporated during preparation of the TCRbeta library. From the PCR reads, TCRdb called clonotypes with MiXCR, one entry per CDR3 protein. The table records hundreds of thousands of distinct CDR3 sequences, around 8.4% of them present only once. This clonotype was recorded a few times. The chain is built from TRBV12-3 or TRBV12-4 and TRBJ2-1, with TRBD2 identical over 12 bases. This clonotype was sampled from a male patient aged 2-15 years who had a stem cell transplant for acute myeloid leukemia, so the T cells may come from the graft donor. Sequencing used PBMCs, mostly from graft donor cells, obtained 360 days after TCRalphabeta/CD19-depleted stem cell transplant. The CDR3 loop is CASGSSGGAYNEQFF. The DNA for the CDR3 is TGTGCCAGCGGGTCTAGCGGGGGGGCCTACAATGAGCAGTTCTTC.